This T cell receptor (beta chain) was profiled in a study of control samples from healthy donors and cancer patients. Trimming took 7 bases from V and 6 from J, leaving 16 bases between them. The germline V gene has CDR1 MNHEY and CDR2 SMNVEV (reference sequence). The CDR3 spans 14 residues. Profiling relied on immunoSEQ multiplex PCR, and the TCRdb table lists in-frame clones only, not all of them. The sample has about 160,000 clones, around nine tenths seen once. The table lists this clone with a few counts. Sequences were obtained from blood. The genes are TRBV27 and TRBJ2-1, with a weak D call TRBD1 (7 bases). This TCR came from a man aged 25 to 45 in good health. The CDR3 coding sequence is TGTGCCAGCACCCTGACAGGGAGGATCAATGAGCAGTTCTTC. Translating it yields CASTLTGRINEQFF.